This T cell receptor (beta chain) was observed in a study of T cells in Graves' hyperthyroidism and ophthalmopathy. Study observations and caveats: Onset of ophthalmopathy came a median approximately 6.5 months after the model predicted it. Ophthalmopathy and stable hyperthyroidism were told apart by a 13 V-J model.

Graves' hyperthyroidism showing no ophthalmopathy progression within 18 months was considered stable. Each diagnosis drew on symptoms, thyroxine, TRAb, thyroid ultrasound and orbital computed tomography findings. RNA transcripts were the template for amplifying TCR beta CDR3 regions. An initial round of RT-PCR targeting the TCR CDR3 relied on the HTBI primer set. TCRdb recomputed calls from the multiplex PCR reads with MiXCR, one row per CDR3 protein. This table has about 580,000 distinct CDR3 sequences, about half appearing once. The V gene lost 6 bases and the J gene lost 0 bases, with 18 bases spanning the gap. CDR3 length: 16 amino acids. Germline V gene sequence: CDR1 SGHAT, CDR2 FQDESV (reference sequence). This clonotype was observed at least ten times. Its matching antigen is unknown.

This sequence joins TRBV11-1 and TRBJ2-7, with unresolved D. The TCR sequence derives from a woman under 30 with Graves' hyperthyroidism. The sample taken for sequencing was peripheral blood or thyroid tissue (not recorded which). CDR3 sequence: CASSHYGIKSSYEQYF. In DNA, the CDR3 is TGTGCCAGCAGTCACTATGGGATTAAGAGCTCCTACGAGCAGTACTTC. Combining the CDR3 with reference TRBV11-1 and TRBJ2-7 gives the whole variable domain EAEVAQSPRYKITEKSQAVAFWCDPISGHATLYWYRQILGQGPELLVQFQDESVVDDSQLPKDRFSAERLKGVDSTLKIQPAELGDSAMYLCASSHYGIKSSYEQYFGPGTRLTVT.